This T cell receptor (beta chain) was obtained from a study of blood T cell repertoires in COVID-19. Looked up from germline, CDR1 is SGHVS and CDR2 is FQNEAQ. The CDR3 length is 15 residues. V lost 0 bases, J lost 5 bases, and 13 bases lay in between. Generated by immunoSEQ multiplex PCR, the TCRdb table keeps only in-frame clones and is missing some. The sample gives a few hundred thousand clones, around 90% of which show up once; approximately 2.2% is in the top ten. This TCR was recovered from a man aged 45-65 years with acute or convalescent COVID-19. Sequencing used peripheral blood. V usage is TRBV7-8 and J usage is TRBJ1-2; maybe TRBD1 (5 bases). The CDR3 spells CASSLAGGGGYGYTF. CDR3 nucleotide sequence: TGTGCCAGCAGCTTAGCTGGCGGGGGAGGGTATGGCTACACCTTC.